In its sample, the clone carrying this TCR beta chain was seen once. Its antigen is unidentified. Samples held about 0.9-10 million cryopreserved PBMC, and DNA extraction followed. Per the germline V gene, CDR1 is MNHEY and CDR2 is SVGAGI. V lost 0 bases, J lost 4 bases, and 2 bases stayed unmatched. There are 14 residues in the CDR3. This sample was included in a study of long-term antiretroviral therapy in people with HIV. About the study: Collection dates of the earliest samples fall about a decade before the 2015 immediate-ART recommendation.

General study points: Subsequent to ART, diversity was augmented yet persisted below that of transplant donor controls.

It was version v3.0 of the immunoSEQ assay that was run at survey level. The repertoire was sequenced with immunoSEQ multiplex PCR; TCRdb's copy has only in-frame clones and lacks some. The sample records about 23,000 clones, about four fifths being singletons. Sequencing was performed on unsorted PBMCs, taken 0.3 years after starting antiretroviral therapy. V and J are TRBV6-5 and TRBJ1-1; 7 bases are a match to TRBD1. This TCR derives from a man aged 45-65 years with HIV. This CDR3 is CASSYSTGSTEAFF. CDR3 nucleotide sequence: TGTGCCAGCAGTTACTCGACAGGGAGCACTGAAGCTTTCTTT.